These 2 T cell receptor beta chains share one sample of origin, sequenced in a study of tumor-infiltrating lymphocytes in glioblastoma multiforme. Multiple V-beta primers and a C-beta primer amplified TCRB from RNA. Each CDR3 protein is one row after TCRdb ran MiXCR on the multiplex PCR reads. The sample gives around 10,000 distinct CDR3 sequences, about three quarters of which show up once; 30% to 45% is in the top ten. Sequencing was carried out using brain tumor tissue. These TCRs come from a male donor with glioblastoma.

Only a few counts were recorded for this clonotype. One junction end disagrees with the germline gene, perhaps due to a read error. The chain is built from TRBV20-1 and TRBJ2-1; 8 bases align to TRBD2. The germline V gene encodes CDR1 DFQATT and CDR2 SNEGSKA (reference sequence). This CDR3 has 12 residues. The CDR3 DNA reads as TGCAGTGGGTCAGCGGGAGTGGAGGAGCTGTTCTTC. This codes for CSGSAGVEELFF.

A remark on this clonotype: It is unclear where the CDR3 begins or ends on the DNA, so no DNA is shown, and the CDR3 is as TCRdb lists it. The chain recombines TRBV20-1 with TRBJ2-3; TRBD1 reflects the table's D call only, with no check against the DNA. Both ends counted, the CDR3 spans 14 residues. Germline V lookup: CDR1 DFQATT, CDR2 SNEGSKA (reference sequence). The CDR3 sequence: CSALQGRPLIRSIF.